Following are 7 T cell receptor beta chains from one sample sequenced in a study of blood T cell repertoires in COVID-19. The method was immunoSEQ multiplex PCR; TCRdb's version includes in-frame clones alone and lacks a portion of them. Of more than 85,000 clones listed, roughly 90% were seen once; the top ten hold roughly 5.6%. The sample taken for sequencing was peripheral blood. All receptors derive from a woman between 45 and 65 years old with COVID-19, enrolled during active disease.

This clone was seen a handful of times. This chain connects TRBV6-2 or TRBV6-3 to TRBJ2-1; D remains ambiguous. The length of the CDR3 is 15 residues. Germline V gives CDR1 MNHEY, CDR2 SVGEGT. Trimming cost V 2 bases and J 0 bases, with 8 bases left between them. CDR3 DNA: TGTGCCAGCAGTTACGATGTCAGCTCCTACAATGAGCAGTTCTTC. It translates to CASSYDVSSYNEQFF.

The chain uses TRBV7-2 and TRBJ2-7; TRBD1 agrees at 9 bases. V dropped 7 bases and J dropped 4; count of bases not matched to a gene: 11. From germline, CDR1 is SGHTA and CDR2 FQGNSA. CDR3 length: 15 amino acids. The CDR3 coding sequence is TGTGCCAGCACCCTCGATCCGGGACAGGGTTACGAGCAGTACTTC. It codes for CASTLDPGQGYEQYF.

The CDR3 protein is CASSPRDTGGQPQHF. The CDR3 region has the DNA TGCGCCAGCAGCCCCCGGGACACTGGCGGTCAGCCCCAGCATTTT. V gene TRBV4-1 combines with J gene TRBJ1-5; a weak D match, TRBD1 (6 bases). V was shortened by 4 bases and J by 6 bases, with 16 bases between the two germline ends. CDR1 is MGHRA, CDR2 YSYEKL, per germline. The CDR3 is 15 residues long.

This chain connects TRBV9 to TRBJ1-6; D may be TRBD1 (5 bases). Germline CDR1 and CDR2: SGDLS and YYNGEE. The CDR3 has 14 residues. The V end lost 3 bases, the J end lost 10 bases, and 14 bases lay between the germline ends. The CDR3 reads CASSAQGFRSPLHF. CDR3 sequence (DNA): TGTGCCAGCAGCGCCCAGGGATTTCGGTCACCCCTCCACTTT.

With respect to this clone: The identical CDR3 is also encoded by other nucleotide sequences in the sample. The chain has TRBV7-2 and TRBJ1-5, with a possible D match to TRBD1 (5 bases). The CDR3 totals 16 residues. V lost 2 bases and J lost 0, with 11 bases in between. Germline-derived CDR1 and CDR2 are SGHTA and FQGNSA. CDR3 bases: TGTGCCAGCAGCTTACAGGGCCTATATAGCAATCAGCCCCAGCATTTT. Its protein product is CASSLQGLYSNQPQHF.

V usage is TRBV14 and J usage is TRBJ1-6; D is unclear. Germline CDR1 is SGHDN and CDR2 is FVKESK. This CDR3 has 14 amino acids. Deletions cut 0 bases from V and 7 bases from J, with 7 bases between. CDR3 in amino acids: CASSQETVNSPLHF. As DNA, the CDR3 is TGTGCCAGCAGCCAAGAAACAGTCAATTCACCCCTCCACTTT.

On this clone: The sample contains more than one DNA sequence encoding this CDR3. CDR3 nucleotide sequence: TGTGCCAGCAGTTACGCCGAGGACAATCAGCCCCAGCATTTT. Translated: CASSYAEDNQPQHF. The V gene is TRBV6-6, the J gene TRBJ1-5; no firm D call. Germline V gives CDR1 MNHNY, CDR2 SVGAGI (reference sequence). The length of the CDR3 is 14 residues. V was cut by 2 bases and J by 3 bases, with 8 bases left in between.